A single sample is the source of the 12 T cell receptor beta chains below, sequenced in a study of cytomegalovirus exposure and HLA in healthy donors. Generated by immunoSEQ multiplex PCR, the TCRdb table keeps only in-frame clones and is missing some. The sample yields about 220,000 clones, around nine tenths seen once. Sequencing was performed on PBMCs. The receptors were gathered from a woman younger than 30 in good health and CMV-seronegative.

The chain employs TRBV27 and TRBJ2-7, with TRBD1 matching over 10 bases. V lost 7 bases and J lost 3; bases outside the gene matches: 9. In germline, CDR1 is MNHEY, CDR2 SMNVEV (reference sequence). The CDR3 covers 15 residues. The CDR3 nucleotides read TGTGCCAGCACCTCATGGGGGACAGGGGTCTACGAGCAGTACTTC. It encodes CASTSWGTGVYEQYF.

The chain couples TRBV11-3 to TRBJ2-7; D might be TRBD2 (6 bases). The CDR3 consists of 13 residues. Germline V gene sequence: CDR1 SGHNT, CDR2 YENEEA. V dropped 3 bases and J dropped 6 bases, with 12 bases sitting between them. As DNA, the CDR3 is TGTGCCAGCAGCTTGGGACTGGAAAGCGAGCAGTACTTC. This codes for CASSLGLESEQYF.

This chain connects TRBV5-1 to TRBJ1-2; the match to TRBD1 covers 7 bases. V was pared by 5 bases and J by 4 bases, with 17 bases of the junction left unmatched. Germline loops: CDR1 SGHRS, CDR2 YFSETQ. The CDR3 contains 17 residues. The CDR3 loop is CASSSPGTDGDPYGYTF. The CDR3 nucleotides are TGCGCCAGCAGTTCCCCAGGGACAGACGGGGACCCCTATGGCTACACCTTC.

This clone was found a few times. The CDR3 coding sequence is TGTGCCAGCAGCTTATCCGTGGGCAGGACTGAAGCTTTCTTT. Encoded protein: CASSLSVGRTEAFF. This chain joins TRBV7-2 and TRBJ1-1; D is unclear. V was clipped by 2 bases and J by 5 bases, with 12 bases between them. CDR1 SGHTA and CDR2 FQGNSA come from the germline V gene. This CDR3 is built from 14 residues.

This clone was observed a single time. The V call is TRBV9, the J call TRBJ2-7; TRBD2 agrees at 7 bases. CDR1 and CDR2 from the germline V gene are SGDLS and YYNGEE. The CDR3 consists of 14 residues. V lost 3 bases to trimming and J lost 4 bases; unmatched junction nucleotides: 7. CDR3: CASSASGNLYEQYF. Here the CDR3 DNA reads TGTGCCAGCAGCGCGAGCGGGAATTTATACGAGCAGTACTTC.

This sequence joins TRBV10-3 and TRBJ2-3; 13 nucleotides line up with TRBD2. With V trimmed by 4 bases and J by 2 bases, 3 bases remained unmatched. This CDR3 comprises 16 residues. Germline CDR1 ENHRY, CDR2 SYGVKD. CDR3 in DNA: TGTGCCATCAGTGTGGGGACTAGCGGGACCACAGATACGCAGTATTTT. This gives the protein CAISVGTSGTTDTQYF.

This chain joins TRBV28 and TRBJ1-5; 9 bases are shared with TRBD1. Germline lookup yields CDR1 MDHEN and CDR2 SYDVKM. The CDR3 extends over 13 amino acids. J gave up 6 bases and V 3 bases, and 0 bases lay outside the gene matches. This CDR3 is CASSLGQGQPQHF. DNA for the CDR3: TGTGCCAGCAGTTTGGGACAGGGTCAGCCCCAGCATTTT.

This clone was seen a handful of times. This sequence joins TRBV19 and TRBJ1-5, with 9 bases identical to TRBD1. The J segment lost 2 bases and the V segment lost 4 bases, leaving 6 bases of the junction unmatched. Germline-derived CDR1 and CDR2 are LNHDA and SQIVND (reference sequence). The CDR3 has 16 amino acids. The CDR3 is CASSTTGGRGNQPQHF. CDR3 sequence (DNA): TGTGCCAGTAGTACGACAGGGGGACGGGGCAATCAGCCCCAGCATTTT.

The chain combines TRBV15 with TRBJ2-5; 7 nucleotides align to TRBD2. V shed 0 bases, J shed 5 bases, and the junction held 3 bases outside the gene matches. This CDR3 has 14 residues. Germline V lookup: CDR1 LNHNV, CDR2 YYDKDF (reference sequence). The CDR3 spells CATSRDKLAETQYF. CDR3 bases: TGTGCCACCAGCAGAGATAAACTAGCGGAGACCCAGTACTTC.

The rearrangement joins TRBV4-1 to TRBJ2-7, with TRBD2 identical over 7 bases. The V gene's germline CDR1 is MGHRA and CDR2 YSYEKL. CDR3 size: 14 residues. V lost 1 base and J lost 3; bases outside the gene matches: 3. The CDR3 nucleotides are TGCGCCAGCAGCCAAGCGGGGGGAGTCTACGAGCAGTACTTC. Translated: CASSQAGGVYEQYF.

V is TRBV7-8 and J is TRBJ1-1; possible D gene TRBD1, 5 bases. The CDR3 loop spans 15 amino acids. Germline CDR1 and CDR2: SGHVS and FQNEAQ. V shed 7 bases and J shed 1 base, with 16 bases lying between them. The CDR3 DNA is TGTGCCAGCACCAAGGGTCGGGGGGGGAACACTGAAGCTTTCTTT. Protein: CASTKGRGGNTEAFF.

V and J are TRBV29-1 and TRBJ2-7; D is uncertain. This CDR3 has 12 amino acids. In germline, CDR1 is SQVTM, CDR2 ANQGSEA. V was shortened by 1 base and J by 2 bases, with 6 bases between the two germline ends. CDR3 sequence: CSVEAGPYEQYF. DNA of the CDR3: TGCAGCGTTGAAGCAGGTCCCTACGAGCAGTACTTC.